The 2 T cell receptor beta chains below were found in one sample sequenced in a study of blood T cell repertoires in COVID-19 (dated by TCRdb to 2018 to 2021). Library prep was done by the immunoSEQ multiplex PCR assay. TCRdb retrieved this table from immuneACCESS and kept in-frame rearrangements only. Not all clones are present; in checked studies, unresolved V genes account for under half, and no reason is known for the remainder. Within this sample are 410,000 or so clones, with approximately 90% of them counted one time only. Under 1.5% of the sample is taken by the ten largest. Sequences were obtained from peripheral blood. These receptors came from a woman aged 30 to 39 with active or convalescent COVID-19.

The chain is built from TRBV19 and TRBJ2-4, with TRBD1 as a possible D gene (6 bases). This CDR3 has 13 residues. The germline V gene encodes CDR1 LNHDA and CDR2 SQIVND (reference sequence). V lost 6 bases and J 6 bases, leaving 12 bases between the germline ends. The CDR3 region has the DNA TGTGCCAGTAGCCGGACAGTGGGAAACATTCAGTACTTC. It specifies CASSRTVGNIQYF.

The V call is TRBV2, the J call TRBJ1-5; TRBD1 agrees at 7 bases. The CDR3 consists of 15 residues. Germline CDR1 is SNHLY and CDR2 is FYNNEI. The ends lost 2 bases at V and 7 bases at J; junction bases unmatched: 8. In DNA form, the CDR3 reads TGTGCCAGCAGTGAACGAGGAGACAGGGCCCAGCCCCAGCATTTT. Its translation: CASSERGDRAQPQHF.